This entry concerns a single T cell receptor beta chain. This entry comes from a study of OX40 agonist ivuxolimab in advanced cancers. The germline V gene has CDR1 LGHNT and CDR2 FRNRAP. The CDR3 extends over 13 amino acids. The V gene lost 0 bases and the J gene lost 7 bases, with 10 bases spanning the gap. This table comes from immunoSEQ multiplex PCR, and its TCRdb copy is limited to in-frame clones, with some not included. The sample comprises under 85,000 clones, over 75% of which are singletons, and 4.1% rests with the top ten. This specimen was CD4+ or CD8+ T cells sorted from blood, taken in a trial of the OX40 agonist ivuxolimab. This receptor was obtained from an adult with an advanced solid tumor such as melanoma, head and neck, liver or kidney cancer. The V gene is TRBV12-5, the J gene TRBJ2-7; tentative D call: TRBD2 (6 bases). The CDR3 DNA reads as TGTGCTAGTGGTTTGGTACGTCGGGAGGAGCAGTACTTC. Its protein is CASGLVRREEQYF.